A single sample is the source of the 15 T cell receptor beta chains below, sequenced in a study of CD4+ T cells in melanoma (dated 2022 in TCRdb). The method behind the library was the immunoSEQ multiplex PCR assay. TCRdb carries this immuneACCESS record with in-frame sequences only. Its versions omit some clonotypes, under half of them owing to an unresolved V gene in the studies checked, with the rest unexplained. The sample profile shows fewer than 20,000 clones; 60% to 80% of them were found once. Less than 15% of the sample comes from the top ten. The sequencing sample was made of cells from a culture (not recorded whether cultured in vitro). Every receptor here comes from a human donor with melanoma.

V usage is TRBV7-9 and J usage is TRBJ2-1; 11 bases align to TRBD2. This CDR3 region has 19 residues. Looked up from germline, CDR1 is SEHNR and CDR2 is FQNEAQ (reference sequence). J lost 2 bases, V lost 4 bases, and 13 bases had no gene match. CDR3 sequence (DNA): TGTGCCAGCAGCTACATAAGAGGACTAGCGGGTTGGACCTACAATGAGCAGTTCTTC. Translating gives CASSYIRGLAGWTYNEQFF.

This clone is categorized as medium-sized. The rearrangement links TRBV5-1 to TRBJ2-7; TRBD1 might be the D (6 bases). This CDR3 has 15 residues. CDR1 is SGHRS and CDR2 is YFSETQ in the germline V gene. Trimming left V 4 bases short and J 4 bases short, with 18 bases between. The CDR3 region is CASSALGASKYEQYF. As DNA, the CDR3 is TGCGCCAGCAGCGCCCTGGGGGCCTCAAAATACGAGCAGTACTTC.

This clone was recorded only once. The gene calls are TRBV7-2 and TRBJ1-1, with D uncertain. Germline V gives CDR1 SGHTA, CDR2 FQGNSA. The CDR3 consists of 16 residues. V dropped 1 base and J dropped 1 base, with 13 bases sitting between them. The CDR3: CASSLVMGIKNTEAFF. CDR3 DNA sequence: TGTGCCAGCAGCTTAGTGATGGGAATTAAGAACACTGAAGCTTTCTTT. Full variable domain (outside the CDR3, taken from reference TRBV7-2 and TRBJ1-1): GAGVSQSPSNKVTEKGKDVELRCDPISGHTALYWYRQSLGQGLEFLIYFQGNSAPDKSGLPSDRFSAERTGGSVSTLTIQRTQQEDSAVYLCASSLVMGIKNTEAFFGQGTRLTVV.

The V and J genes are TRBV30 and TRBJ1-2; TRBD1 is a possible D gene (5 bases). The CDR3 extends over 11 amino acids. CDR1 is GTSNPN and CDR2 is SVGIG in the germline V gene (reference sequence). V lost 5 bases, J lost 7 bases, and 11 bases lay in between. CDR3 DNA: TGTGCCTGGGGACATATCGGTGGCTACACCTTC. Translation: CAWGHIGGYTF.

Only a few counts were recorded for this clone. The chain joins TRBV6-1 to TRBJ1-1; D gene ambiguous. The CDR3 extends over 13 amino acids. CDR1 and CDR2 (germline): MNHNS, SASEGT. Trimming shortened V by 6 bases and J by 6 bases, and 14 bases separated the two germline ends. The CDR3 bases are TGTGCCAGCAGATCGAGGGATGCAGCTGAAGCTTTCTTT. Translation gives CASRSRDAAEAFF.

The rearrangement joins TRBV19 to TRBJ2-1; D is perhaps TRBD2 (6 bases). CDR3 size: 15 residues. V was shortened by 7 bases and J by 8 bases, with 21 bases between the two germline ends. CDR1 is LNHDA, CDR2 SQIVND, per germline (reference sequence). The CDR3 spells CASNPGLKEIDEQFF. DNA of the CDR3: TGTGCCAGTAATCCGGGACTCAAGGAAATCGATGAGCAGTTCTTC.

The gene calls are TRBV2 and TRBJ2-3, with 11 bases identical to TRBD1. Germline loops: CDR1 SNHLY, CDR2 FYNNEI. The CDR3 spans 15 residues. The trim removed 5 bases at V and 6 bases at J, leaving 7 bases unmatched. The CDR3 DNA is TGTGCCAGCAGTTCGGACAGGGGGCAGATCGATACGCAGTATTTT. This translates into CASSSDRGQIDTQYF.

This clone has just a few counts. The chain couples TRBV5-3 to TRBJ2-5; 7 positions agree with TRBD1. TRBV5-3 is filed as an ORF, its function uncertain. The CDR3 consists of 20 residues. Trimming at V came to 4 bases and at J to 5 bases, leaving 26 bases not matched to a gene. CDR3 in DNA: TGTGCCAGAAGCCCCCAATTGCAGCGACAGGGAGAGGCACCAAGCGAGACCCAGTACTTC. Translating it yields CARSPQLQRQGEAPSETQYF.

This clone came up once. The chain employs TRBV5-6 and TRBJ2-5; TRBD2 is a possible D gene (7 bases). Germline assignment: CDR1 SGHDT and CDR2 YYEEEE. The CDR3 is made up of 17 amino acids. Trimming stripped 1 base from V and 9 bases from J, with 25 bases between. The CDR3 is CASSLWGRSAGVQAQYF. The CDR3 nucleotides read TGTGCCAGCAGCTTGTGGGGGCGCTCCGCGGGGGTCCAGGCCCAGTACTTC.

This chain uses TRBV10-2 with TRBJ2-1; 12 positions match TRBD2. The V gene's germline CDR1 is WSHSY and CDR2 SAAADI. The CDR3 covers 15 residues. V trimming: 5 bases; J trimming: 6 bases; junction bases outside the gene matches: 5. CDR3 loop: CASSPGLAGINEQFF. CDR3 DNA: TGCGCCAGCAGTCCGGGACTAGCGGGCATCAATGAGCAGTTCTTC.

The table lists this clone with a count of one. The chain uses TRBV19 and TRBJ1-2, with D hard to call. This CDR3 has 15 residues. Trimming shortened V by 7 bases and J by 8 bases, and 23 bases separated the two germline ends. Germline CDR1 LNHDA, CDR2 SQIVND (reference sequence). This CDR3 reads CASTDFGEAGNGYTF. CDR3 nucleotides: TGTGCCAGTACCGATTTTGGGGAGGCGGGGAACGGCTACACCTTC.

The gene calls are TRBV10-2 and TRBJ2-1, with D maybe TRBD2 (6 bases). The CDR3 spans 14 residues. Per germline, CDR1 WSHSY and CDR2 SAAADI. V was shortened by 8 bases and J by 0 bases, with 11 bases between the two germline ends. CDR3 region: CASGDWNSYNEQFF. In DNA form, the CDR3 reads TGCGCCAGCGGGGACTGGAACTCCTACAATGAGCAGTTCTTC.

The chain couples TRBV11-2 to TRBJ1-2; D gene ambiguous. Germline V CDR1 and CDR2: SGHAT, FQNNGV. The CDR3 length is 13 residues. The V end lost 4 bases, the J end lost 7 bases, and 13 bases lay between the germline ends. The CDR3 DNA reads TGTGCCAGCAGCTCCTTAGCGGTTCGTGGCTACACCTTC. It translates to CASSSLAVRGYTF.

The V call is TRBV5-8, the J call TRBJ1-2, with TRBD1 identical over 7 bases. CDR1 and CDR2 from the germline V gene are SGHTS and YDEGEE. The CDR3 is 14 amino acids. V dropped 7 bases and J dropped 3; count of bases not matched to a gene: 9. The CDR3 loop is CASGVTGLDYGYTF. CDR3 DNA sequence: TGTGCCAGCGGCGTGACAGGGCTCGACTATGGCTACACCTTC.

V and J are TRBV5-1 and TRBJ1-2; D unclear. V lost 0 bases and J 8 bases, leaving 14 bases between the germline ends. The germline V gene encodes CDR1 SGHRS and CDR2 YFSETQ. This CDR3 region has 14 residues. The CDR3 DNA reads TGCGCCAGCAGCTTGGTCGGAGGGTTGGAGGGCTACACCTTC. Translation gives CASSLVGGLEGYTF.